A selection of T cell receptor beta chains follows, all from one sample in a study of OX40 agonist ivuxolimab in advanced cancers. Assay: immunoSEQ multiplex PCR; the TCRdb copy retains only in-frame clones and omits some. The sample includes 60,000 to 100,000 clones, about nine tenths of them seen just once. The source material was CD4+ or CD8+ T cells sorted from blood, sampled in a trial of the OX40 agonist ivuxolimab. The receptors were gathered from an adult with an advanced solid tumor such as melanoma, head and neck, liver or kidney cancer. Both conserved end residues are trimmed from each CDR3.

V	J	CDR3
TRBV9	TRBJ2-2	ASSPPWVGGELF
TRBV19	TRBJ1-2	ASSGAARGYGYT
TRBV19	TRBJ1-2	ASSRAQNYGYT
TRBV5-1	TRBJ1-1	ASSGSTVRNTEAF
TRBV19	TRBJ2-5	ASSAGGTLETQY
TRBV19	TRBJ2-7	ASSITRGREQY
TRBV6-1	TRBJ1-5	ASSPDRGHQPQH
TRBV9	TRBJ1-4	ASSQTGAAEKLF
TRBV5-4	TRBJ1-6	ASSLSGQRNSPLH
TRBV7-9	TRBJ1-3	ASSLGQTSGNTIY
TRBV9	TRBJ1-4	ASSDSGTGDEKLF
TRBV6-1	TRBJ1-5	ASSEGGSQH
TRBV27	TRBJ2-7	ASSPQPLAGGYEQY
TRBV5-6	TRBJ1-5	ASSLGRRTGTNQPQH
TRBV7-2	TRBJ2-7	ASSPILSGGSEQY
TRBV19	TRBJ2-2	ASSMGRTNTGELF
TRBV7-2	TRBJ2-5	ASSVGTGGGQQETQY
TRBV12-5	TRBJ2-7	ASASLTGTSGRLFYEQY
TRBV11-2	TRBJ2-2	ASSLDLRSGELF
TRBV18	TRBJ2-7	ASSPPGRGTYEQY
TRBV6-5	TRBJ2-7	ASKDRSTYEQY
TRBV5-4	TRBJ1-6	ASSASLSGRRPTLH
TRBV7-6	TRBJ2-5	ASSSSRGTGGSWKTQY
TRBV19	TRBJ1-1	ASSSWTGKHTEAF
TRBV29-1	TRBJ1-2	SVLLDRVYGYT
TRBV5-6	TRBJ1-3	ASSLEGGANSGNTIY
TRBV6-1	TRBJ2-1	ASSGGRTPSSYNEQF
TRBV7-8	TRBJ1-5	ASRRTGTGDQPQH
TRBV6-6	TRBJ1-4	ASSGQGTTNEKLF